The sequence of this TCR beta chain was determined in a study of cytomegalovirus exposure and HLA in healthy donors. Study background: There were around 390 genotyped donors. Of these, roughly 86% fell in the genetic ancestry cluster associated with self-reported Caucasian donors.

Whole-study results and caveats: Several of the most significant clusters appeared, in a later analysis, to be linked to common viral pathogens.

For this clone: Its antigen remains unknown.

This PCR relied on a set of 60 Vbeta primers and 13 Jbeta primers. Original processing notes: Approximately 9.9 million of about 88 million unique TCR beta chains were shared, per a later count. Assay used: immunoSEQ multiplex PCR; TCRdb lists only in-frame clones, some missing. The V and J calls and clone size come from that table; D and trimming were worked out from the DNA. This table holds 240,000 or so clones, roughly four fifths found once. Trimming stripped 1 base from V and 3 bases from J, with 9 bases between. The germline CDR1 and CDR2 sequences are SQVTM and ANQGSEA. The CDR3 runs to 13 residues.

Input material: PBMCs. The TCR comes from an older woman in good health and CMV-seropositive. V gene TRBV29-1 combines with J gene TRBJ2-5, with D tentatively TRBD2 (6 bases). CDR3 sequence reads: CSVEGGGKETQYF. CDR3 in DNA: TGCAGCGTTGAAGGGGGAGGAAAAGAGACCCAGTACTTC.